This T cell receptor beta chain is drawn from a study of shared T cell receptors in the human thymus. Libraries were prepared by immunoSEQ multiplex PCR; TCRdb keeps only in-frame clonotypes and omits some of them. The sample has 630,000 or so clones, approximately 89% seen once; the top ten hold 0.0094%. Germline CDR1 SGDLS, CDR2 YYNGEE. Trimming took 0 bases from V and 0 from J; bases not matched to a gene: 8. This CDR3 is built from 19 residues. This clone has a single count. These same records also appear under a second study, on human thymus T cells. From that study: Thymic repertoires from unrelated individuals overlapped highly, related research reported.

This chain uses TRBV9 with TRBJ2-3, with TRBD2 matching 12 bases. The sequence derives from a boy in the first two years of life with a congenital heart defect. Sequenced: thymocytes. For the CDR3, the DNA is TGTGCCAGCAGCGTAGAAGGACTAGCGGGACGCTGGAGCACAGATACGCAGTATTTT. The encoded protein is CASSVEGLAGRWSTDTQYF.